The sequence of this T cell receptor (beta chain) was determined in a study of blood T cell repertoires in COVID-19. Study context: The United States, Italy and Spain supplied acute and convalescent COVID-19 samples.

Measured with immunoSEQ multiplex PCR; TCRdb has only the in-frame clones, and not every one. The table has 200,000 to 250,000 clones, approximately 90% seen once. The source material was PBMCs or T cells enriched from blood (not recorded which). The source is a man aged 35 to 55 who had recovered from COVID-19.

The CDR3 DNA reads as TGTGCCATCAGTGACGTACGAGCGGGAGTAAATGAGCAGTTCTTC. Protein sequence: CAISDVRAGVNEQFF. The chain recombines TRBV10-3 with TRBJ2-1, with TRBD2 matching 8 bases. With V trimmed by 3 bases and J by 7 bases, 8 bases remained unmatched. Germline loops: CDR1 ENHRY, CDR2 SYGVKD. This CDR3 comprises 15 residues.